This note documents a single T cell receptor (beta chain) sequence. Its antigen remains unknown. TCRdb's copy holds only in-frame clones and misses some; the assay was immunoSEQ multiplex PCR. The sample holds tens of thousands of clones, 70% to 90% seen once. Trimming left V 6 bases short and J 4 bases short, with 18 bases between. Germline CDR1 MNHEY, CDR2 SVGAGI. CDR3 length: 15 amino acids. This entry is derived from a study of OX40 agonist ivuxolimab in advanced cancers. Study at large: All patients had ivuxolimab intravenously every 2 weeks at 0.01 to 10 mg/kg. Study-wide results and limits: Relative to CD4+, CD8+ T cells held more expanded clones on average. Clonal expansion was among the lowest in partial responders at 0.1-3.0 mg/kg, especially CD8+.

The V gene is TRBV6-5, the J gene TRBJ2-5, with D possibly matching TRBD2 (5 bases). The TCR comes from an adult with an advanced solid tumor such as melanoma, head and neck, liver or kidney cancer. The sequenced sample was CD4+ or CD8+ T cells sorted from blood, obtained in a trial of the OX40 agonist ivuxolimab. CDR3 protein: CASRQNSAFGETQYF. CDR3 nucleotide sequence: TGTGCCAGCAGACAAAATAGCGCATTCGGAGAGACCCAGTACTTC.